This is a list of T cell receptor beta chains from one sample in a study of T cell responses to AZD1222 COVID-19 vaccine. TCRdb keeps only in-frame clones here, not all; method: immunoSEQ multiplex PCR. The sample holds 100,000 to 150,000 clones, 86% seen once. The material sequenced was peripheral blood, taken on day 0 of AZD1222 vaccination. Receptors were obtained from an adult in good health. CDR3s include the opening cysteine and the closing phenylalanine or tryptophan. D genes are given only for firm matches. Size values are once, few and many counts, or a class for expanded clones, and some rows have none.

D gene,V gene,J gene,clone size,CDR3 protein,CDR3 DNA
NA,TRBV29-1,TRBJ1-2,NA,CSAREHYGYTF,TGCAGCGCACGTGAGCACTATGGCTACACCTTC
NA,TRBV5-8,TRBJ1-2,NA,CASSLGWEDHGYTF,TGTGCCAGCAGCTTGGGCTGGGAAGATCATGGCTACACCTTC
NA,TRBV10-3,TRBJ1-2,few,CAISESTGHYGYTF,TGTGCCATCAGTGAGTCGACGGGGCACTATGGCTACACCTTC
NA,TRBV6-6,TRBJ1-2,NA,CASSYEAPNRYGYTF,TGTGCCAGCAGTTACGAGGCGCCCAACCGCTATGGCTACACCTTC
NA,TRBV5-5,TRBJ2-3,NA,CASSLELSTDTQYF,TGTGCCAGCAGCTTGGAACTTAGCACAGATACGCAGTATTTT
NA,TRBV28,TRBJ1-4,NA,CASRGGGTTNEKLFF,TGTGCCAGCAGGGGTGGTGGAACAACTAATGAAAAACTGTTTTTT
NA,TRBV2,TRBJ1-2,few,CASSLGQSGYTF,TGTGCCAGCAGCCTAGGACAGTCTGGCTACACCTTC
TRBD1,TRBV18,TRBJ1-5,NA,CASSPEGQGAQPQHF,TGTGCCAGCTCACCAGAGGGACAGGGGGCTCAGCCCCAGCATTTT
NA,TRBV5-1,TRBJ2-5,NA,CASSFGTRSLQETQYF,TGCGCCAGCAGTTTTGGAACCAGGAGCCTCCAAGAGACCCAGTACTTC
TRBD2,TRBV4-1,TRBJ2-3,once,CASSQDVASGSTDTQYF,TGCGCCAGCAGCCAAGATGTGGCTAGCGGGAGTACCGATACGCAGTATTTT
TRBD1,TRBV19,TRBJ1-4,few,CPRRREGAYEKLFF,TGTCCCCGTCGGCGCGAGGGGGCGTATGAAAAACTGTTTTTT
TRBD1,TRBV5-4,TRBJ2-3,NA,CASSSQTGVSADTQYF,TGTGCCAGCAGCTCCCAGACAGGGGTTAGCGCAGATACGCAGTATTTT
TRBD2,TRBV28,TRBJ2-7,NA,CASSLGGGPYEQYF,TGTGCCAGCAGTTTAGGGGGGGGACCCTACGAGCAGTACTTC
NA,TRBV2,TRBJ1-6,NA,CASSGQAAPLHF,TGTGCCAGCAGTGGACAGGCTGCACCCCTCCACTTT
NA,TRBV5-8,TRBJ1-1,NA,CASSFGRGAEAFF,TGTGCCAGCAGTTTTGGCAGGGGCGCTGAAGCTTTCTTT
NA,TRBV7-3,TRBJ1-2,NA,CASSSGTDGYTF,TGTGCCAGCAGCTCGGGTACCGATGGCTACACCTTC
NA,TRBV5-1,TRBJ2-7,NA,CASSWGNEQYF,TGCGCCAGCAGCTGGGGAAACGAGCAGTACTTC
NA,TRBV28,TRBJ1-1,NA,CASSLGSNTEAFF,TGTGCCAGCAGTTTAGGTTCGAACACTGAAGCTTTCTTT
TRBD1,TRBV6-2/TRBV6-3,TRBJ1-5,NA,CASSPVPGQGAESNQPQHF,TGTGCCAGCAGCCCTGTACCGGGACAGGGGGCCGAAAGCAATCAGCCCCAGCATTTT
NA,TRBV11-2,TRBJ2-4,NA,CASRMAGTSKNIQYF,TGTGCCAGCAGAATGGCGGGGACGTCCAAAAACATTCAGTACTTC
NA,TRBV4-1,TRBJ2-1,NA,CASSQAPAIGRNYNEQFF,TGCGCCAGCAGCCAAGCGCCAGCAATAGGACGGAACTACAATGAGCAGTTCTTC
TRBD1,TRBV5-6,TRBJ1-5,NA,CASSNYGTDNQPQHF,TGTGCCAGCAGCAACTACGGGACAGACAATCAGCCCCAGCATTTT
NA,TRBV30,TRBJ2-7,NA,CAWSAGNYEQYF,TGTGCCTGGAGTGCAGGGAACTACGAGCAGTACTTC
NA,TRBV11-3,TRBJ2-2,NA,CASSLAEAGELFF,TGTGCCAGCAGCTTAGCAGAGGCCGGGGAGCTGTTTTTT
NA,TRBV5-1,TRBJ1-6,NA,CASSPYEGSSYNSPLHF,TGCGCCAGCTCTCCTTATGAGGGGAGCTCCTATAATTCACCCCTCCACTTT
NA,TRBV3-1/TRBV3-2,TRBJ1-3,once,CASSQGRISGNTIYF,TGTGCCAGCAGCCAAGGGAGAATCTCTGGAAACACCATATATTTT
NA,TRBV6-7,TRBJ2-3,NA,CASSYPLEGGGALGTQYF,TGTGCCAGCAGTTACCCCCTAGAGGGGGGAGGGGCCCTCGGTACGCAGTATTTT
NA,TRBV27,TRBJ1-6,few,CASSPLTDANSPLHF,TGTGCCAGCAGTCCCCTGACAGATGCTAATTCACCCCTCCACTTT